The 9 T cell receptor beta chains below come from one sample, sequenced in a study of metastatic and nonmetastatic thyroid tumors. Each patient went into thyroid surgery without having received any treatment. Through MiXCR, TCRdb re-clonotyped the PCR reads. This table has roughly 15,000 clones, under 30% appearing once. Source material: tumor tissue. These receptors all stem from a female donor with papillary thyroid cancer or a benign thyroid nodule (not recorded which). Some clones in this sample may be carry-over from other donors' samples.

This clone was observed many times. The chain recombines TRBV27 with TRBJ2-3; 7 bases map to TRBD1. The J segment lost 3 bases and the V segment lost 5 bases, leaving 8 bases of the junction unmatched. CDR1 is MNHEY, CDR2 SMNVEV, per germline (reference sequence). The CDR3 loop spans 15 amino acids. The CDR3 DNA sequence: TGTGCCAGCAGTGCCAGGACAGGCTGGACAGATACGCAGTATTTT. Translated, it gives CASSARTGWTDTQYF.

The chain combines TRBV7-2 with TRBJ2-7, with TRBD1 as a possible D gene (6 bases). The CDR3 sequence is 14 residues long. Germline CDR1 SGHTA, CDR2 FQGNSA. V gave up 4 bases and J gave up 2 bases, with 12 bases separating them. CDR3 nucleotides: TGTGCCAGCAGCTCCGGGACACCTCCCTACGAGCAGTACTTC. Its translation: CASSSGTPPYEQYF.

In this sample, this clone turned up a few times. No conserved phenylalanine or tryptophan is present at the end of the CDR3, so a read error is the likely explanation. This chain uses TRBV29-1 with TRBJ2-2; 9 positions agree with TRBD1. The CDR3 sequence is 15 residues long. Losses at the gene ends were 5 bases for V and 7 bases for J; bases not matched to a gene: 11. Per the germline V gene, CDR1 is SQVTM and CDR2 is ANQGSEA. CDR3 nucleotide sequence: TGCAGCGTTAAGCTAGGGACAGGGTTGTACGGGGAGCTGTTTCTT. Its protein product is CSVKLGTGLYGELFL.

This clone is medium-sized in the sample. The chain combines TRBV4-1 with TRBJ1-6; no clear D. The CDR3 has 19 amino acids. CDR1 is MGHRA, CDR2 YSYEKL, per germline. Trimming removed 0 bases at V and 10 bases at J, with 25 bases between. CDR3 in amino acids: CASSQDLLGVGFRGSPLHF. The CDR3 DNA reads TGCGCCAGCAGCCAAGATCTGCTGGGAGTGGGATTTCGCGGCTCACCCCTCCACTTT.

Judged by abundance, this clone is medium-sized (0.01 to 0.1%). The CDR3 protein is CSARDTASYEQYF. The CDR3 bases are TGCAGTGCTAGAGATACGGCCTCCTACGAGCAGTACTTC. The V gene is TRBV20-1, the J gene TRBJ2-7, with D hard to call. V was trimmed by 0 bases and J by 0 bases, leaving 6 bases between them. The CDR3 totals 13 residues. Germline V gives CDR1 DFQATT, CDR2 SNEGSKA (reference sequence).

This clone is labeled as medium-sized. A much larger clone is a single base away; this may be a read error. Other DNA sequences in the same sample also yield this CDR3. The chain has TRBV6-1 and TRBJ1-2; D possibly corresponds to TRBD1 (5 bases). Trimming shortened V by 5 bases and J by 2 bases, and 9 bases separated the two germline ends. The CDR3 has 13 amino acids. Per the germline V gene, CDR1 is MNHNS and CDR2 is SASEGT. The CDR3 protein is CASSPGPNYGYTF. CDR3 sequence (DNA): TGTGCCAGCAGTCCGGGACCGAACTATGGCTACACCTTC.

The V and J genes are TRBV30 and TRBJ2-7; D is perhaps TRBD1 (6 bases). The CDR3 totals 13 residues. V lost 5 bases to trimming and J lost 5 bases, with 16 bases between them. Germline CDR1 reads GTSNPN; CDR2 reads SVGIG (reference sequence). CDR3 bases: TGTGCCTGGTCCGGATACAGGGCCGACGAGCAGTACTTC. Its protein product is CAWSGYRADEQYF.

This chain links TRBV20-1 with TRBJ1-4; 7 bases line up with TRBD1. The CDR3 covers 16 residues. Unmatched junction bases numbered 11, after V lost 3 bases and J lost 4 bases. In germline, CDR1 is DFQATT, CDR2 SNEGSKA (reference sequence). CDR3 loop: CSARTSRGRFNEKLFF. The CDR3 coding sequence is TGCAGTGCTAGGACTTCGAGGGGGCGATTTAATGAAAAACTGTTTTTT.

This clone appeared a few times. The rearrangement links TRBV15 to TRBJ2-7; perhaps TRBD2 as D (5 bases). CDR3 length equals 13 residues. V lost 8 bases, J lost 2 bases, and 13 bases lay in between. Germline CDR1 is LNHNV and CDR2 is YYDKDF (reference sequence). The CDR3 spells CATALDLAYEQYF. The CDR3 DNA sequence: TGTGCCACCGCACTAGACCTCGCCTACGAGCAGTACTTC.